This TCR beta chain was recovered during a study of monozygotic twins with inflammatory bowel disease. TCRdb re-called the 5' RACE reads; every CDR3 protein appears as one record, without DNA. This sample's table has some 300,000 distinct CDR3 sequences. Staff drew a roughly 2.5 ml blood sample from each donor. Germline CDR1 is MNHEY and CDR2 is SVGAGI. There are 14 residues in the CDR3. Sequencing used blood. The gene calls are TRBV6-5 and TRBJ1-2. The TCR comes from a human donor with ulcerative colitis or Crohn's disease, or a healthy co-twin of an affected twin (not recorded which). CDR3 sequence reads: CASSYNGWDYGYTF.